Shown below are 19 T cell receptor beta chains from a single sample sequenced in a study of beta chain features in type 1 diabetes. What was sequenced were expressed TCRB transcripts, since all of the isolated RNA had been reverse transcribed. The protocol was immunoSEQ multiplex PCR, while the TCRdb copy is restricted to in-frame clones and leaves out a portion. The data hold about 150,000 clones, with about 10% observed a single time. The source material was naive CD4+ T cells from blood. These receptors originate from a man in his late teens or twenties in good health.

This clone was picked up a small number of times. The J gene is TRBJ2-3, the V gene TRBV7-2; tentative D call: TRBD1 (6 bases). The V gene lost 5 bases and the J gene lost 4 bases, with 19 bases spanning the gap. The CDR3 runs to 16 residues. The germline gives CDR1 SGHTA, CDR2 FQGNSA. CDR3 in amino acids: CASSRPGTRSADTQYF. CDR3 DNA sequence: TGTGCCAGCAGCAGACCCGGGACAAGGAGTGCAGATACGCAGTATTTT.

This clone was seen a few times. The CDR3 DNA is TGTGCCAGCAGCTTTGGCGGGGGGCTCCAAGAGACCCAGTACTTC. Encoded protein: CASSFGGGLQETQYF. The J gene is TRBJ2-5, the V gene TRBV11-2, with TRBD2 matching over 8 bases. Germline lookup yields CDR1 SGHAT and CDR2 FQNNGV. Losses at the gene ends were 3 bases for V and 1 base for J; bases not matched to a gene: 4. This CDR3 is 15 amino acids long.

This clone was seen repeatedly, ten times or more. This rearrangement joins TRBV7-9 to TRBJ1-6, with TRBD1 as a possible D gene (5 bases). This CDR3 region has 12 residues. Looked up from germline, CDR1 is SEHNR and CDR2 is FQNEAQ (reference sequence). V lost 5 bases and J lost 9, with 8 bases in between. CDR3 sequence: CASSRQSSPLHF. The DNA of the CDR3 is TGTGCCAGCAGCCGACAGAGTTCACCCCTCCACTTT. The whole variable domain, filled in from reference TRBV7-9 and TRBJ1-6, reads DTGVSQNPRHKITKRGQNVTFRCDPISEHNRLYWYRQTLGQGPEFLTYFQNEAQLEKSRLLSDRFSAERPKGSFSTLEIQRTEQGDSAMYLCASSRQSSPLHFGNGTRLTVT.

The chain's CDR3 is CASSVARGTDTQYF. Here the CDR3 DNA reads TGTGCCAGCAGCGTCGCACGGGGGACAGATACGCAGTATTTT. The V and J genes are TRBV9 and TRBJ2-3, with D perhaps matching TRBD2 (6 bases). The CDR3 sequence is 14 residues long. Per the germline V gene, CDR1 is SGDLS and CDR2 is YYNGEE. V was pared by 2 bases and J by 3 bases, with 10 bases between.

This clone was recorded once. CDR3 coding DNA: TGCGCCAGCAGCCAAGATCCCGGCGGGTTTGGCGAGCAGTACTTC. Translation: CASSQDPGGFGEQYF. The chain combines TRBV4-3 with TRBJ2-7; TRBD2 might be the D (5 bases). CDR1 is LGHNA, CDR2 YSLEER, per germline. The CDR3 has 15 amino acids. V lost 0 bases to trimming and J lost 6 bases, with 15 bases between them.

This clone was counted a few times. This sequence joins TRBV4-3 and TRBJ2-3; D is undetermined. The CDR3 sequence is 13 residues long. CDR1 and CDR2 (germline): LGHNA, YSLEER. The V end was cut by 2 bases, the J end by 7 bases, with 10 bases between. The DNA for the CDR3 is TGCGCCAGCAGCCAACTGGAGCTTCATACGCAGTATTTT. This translates into CASSQLELHTQYF.

The chain recombines TRBV5-4 with TRBJ2-1; 9 nucleotides match TRBD2. Germline V gives CDR1 SGHNT, CDR2 YYREEE (reference sequence). Losses at the gene ends were 5 bases for V and 0 bases for J; bases not matched to a gene: 9. The CDR3 runs to 17 residues. CDR3 sequence: CASRDPSGESSYNEQFF. The CDR3, as DNA: TGTGCCAGCAGGGATCCTAGCGGGGAAAGCTCCTACAATGAGCAGTTCTTC.

This clone showed up many times. This chain joins TRBV7-9 and TRBJ2-6, with D hard to call. The CDR3 is made up of 13 amino acids. Looked up from germline, CDR1 is SEHNR and CDR2 is FQNEAQ (reference sequence). Trimming cost V 3 bases and J 4 bases, with 4 bases left between them. The chain's CDR3 is CASSFAGANVLTF. CDR3 coding DNA: TGTGCCAGCAGCTTCGCGGGGGCCAACGTCCTGACTTTC.

J is TRBJ1-5 and V is TRBV2, with D unclear. The germline V gene encodes CDR1 SNHLY and CDR2 FYNNEI. Trimming removed 6 bases at V and 3 bases at J, with 9 bases between. The CDR3 is 13 residues long. Here the CDR3 reads CASSGLYNQPQHF. In nucleotides, the CDR3 is TGTGCCAGCAGCGGACTTTACAATCAGCCCCAGCATTTT. The variable domain in full, with the rest retrieved from reference TRBV2 and TRBJ1-5, is EPEVTQTPSHQVTQMGQEVILRCVPISNHLYFYWYRQILGQKVEFLVSFYNNEISEKSEIFDDQFSVERPDGSNFTLKIRSTKLEDSAMYFCASSGLYNQPQHFGDGTRLSIL.

The chain is built from TRBV19 and TRBJ1-1, with 11 positions matching TRBD1. CDR3 length equals 15 residues. CDR1 is LNHDA, CDR2 SQIVND, per germline (reference sequence). V shed 11 bases and J 4 bases; nucleotides not matched to a gene: 12. The CDR3 nucleotides are TGTGCCTCTATTTGGACAGGGGGCCCAGTCACTGAAGCTTTCTTT. Protein product: CASIWTGGPVTEAFF.

The chain links TRBV11-2 to TRBJ2-7; D is undetermined. Trimming stripped 2 bases from V and 2 bases from J, with 13 bases between. In germline, CDR1 is SGHAT, CDR2 FQNNGV. The CDR3 is 15 amino acids. CDR3 sequence: CASSLSSTAAYEQYF. CDR3 DNA: TGTGCCAGCAGCTTAAGTAGTACAGCCGCCTACGAGCAGTACTTC.

This clone was picked up a small number of times. The chain uses TRBV7-2 and TRBJ2-1; 9 bases are a match to TRBD2. The CDR3 runs to 19 residues. V was pared by 1 base and J by 4 bases, with 14 bases of the junction left unmatched. Germline V gene data show CDR1 as SGHTA and CDR2 as FQGNSA. CDR3 sequence reads: CASSLDDPRGGLSYNEQFF. The CDR3, as DNA: TGTGCCAGCAGCTTAGACGATCCGCGGGGGGGCCTATCGTACAATGAGCAGTTCTTC.

A few counts support this clone. The V and J genes are TRBV5-1 and TRBJ1-2; 9 nucleotides agree with TRBD1. Germline V gene lookup returns CDR1 SGHRS and CDR2 YFSETQ. The ends lost 5 bases at V and 4 bases at J; junction bases unmatched: 15. This CDR3 has 17 amino acids. The CDR3 DNA is TGCGCCAGCAGACTAGACAGGCCGGGGACAGGGAGCTATGGCTACACCTTC. Translated: CASRLDRPGTGSYGYTF.

The V gene is TRBV28, the J gene TRBJ2-5; 13 bases map to TRBD2. TRBJ2-7 matches the DNA end more closely, so the J call is doubtful. This CDR3 comprises 16 residues. Germline loops: CDR1 MDHEN, CDR2 SYDVKM. The CDR3 loop is CASSLSGLAGDNEQYF. CDR3 in DNA: TGTGCCAGCAGTTTATCCGGACTAGCGGGGGACAACGAGCAGTACTTC.

Concerning this clone itself: This same CDR3 is encoded by further DNA sequences in the sample. The V call is TRBV18, the J call TRBJ2-7, with a possible D match to TRBD2 (6 bases). Per germline, CDR1 KGHSH and CDR2 LQKENI. CDR3 size: 14 residues. V was trimmed by 6 bases and J by 3 bases, leaving 15 bases between them. This CDR3 reads CASSMTEGLYEQYF. CDR3 bases: TGTGCCAGCTCTATGACGGAGGGTCTCTACGAGCAGTACTTC.

This clone was detected only a few times. The chain uses TRBV18 and TRBJ1-2, with 10 positions matching TRBD1. There are 15 residues in the CDR3. Per germline, CDR1 KGHSH and CDR2 LQKENI. The junction had 10 bases not matched to a gene; V was cut back by 4 bases and J by 8 bases. CDR3 DNA: TGTGCCAGCTCACTCGGGACAGGGGAATTCCCAGGCTACACCTTC. It is translated as CASSLGTGEFPGYTF.

This chain uses TRBV7-2 with TRBJ1-2, with D possibly being TRBD1 (6 bases). The germline gives CDR1 SGHTA, CDR2 FQGNSA. Trimming stripped 5 bases from V and 8 bases from J, with 18 bases between. This CDR3 has 14 amino acids. CDR3 region: CASSPQQGREGYTF. In DNA form, the CDR3 reads TGTGCCAGCAGCCCTCAACAGGGACGCGAGGGCTACACCTTC. Variable domain in full (rest from reference TRBV7-2 and TRBJ1-2): GAGVSQSPSNKVTEKGKDVELRCDPISGHTALYWYRQSLGQGLEFLIYFQGNSAPDKSGLPSDRFSAERTGGSVSTLTIQRTQQEDSAVYLCASSPQQGREGYTFGSGTRLTVV.

The chain links TRBV19 to TRBJ1-1, with D unclear. Germline assignment: CDR1 LNHDA and CDR2 SQIVND (reference sequence). V was pared by 6 bases and J by 5 bases, with 10 bases between. There are 12 residues in the CDR3. CDR3 amino acids: CASSLRNTEAFF. The CDR3 nucleotides read TGTGCCAGTAGCCTGAGAAATACTGAAGCTTTCTTT.

The V and J genes are TRBV11-2 and TRBJ2-3; TRBD2 aligns across 8 bases. J gave up 9 bases and V 3 bases, and 2 bases lay outside the gene matches. CDR1 is SGHAT, CDR2 FQNNGV, per germline. CDR3 size: 12 residues. The CDR3 DNA is TGTGCCAGCAGCTTTAGCGGGGAAACGCAGTATTTT. Translation gives CASSFSGETQYF.